This is a list of T cell receptor beta chains from one sample in a study of post-analysis software for immune sequencing data. TCRdb called the PCR reads again in MiXCR, with one record for every CDR3 protein. The sample shows about 380,000 distinct CDR3 sequences, approximately 33% of them seen only once. The sequenced material came from blood. These receptor sequences come from a girl aged 10 to 17 with multiple sclerosis. CDR3s include the opening cysteine and the closing phenylalanine or tryptophan. A D gene is named only where the DNA matches it firmly. Rows give clone size only sometimes, using once, few, many, or a class for an expanded clone.

D	V	size	J	CDR3	DNA
NA	TRBV12-3/TRBV12-4	many	TRBJ2-3	CASSLGFTDTQYF	TGTGCCAGCAGTTTGGGGTTCACAGATACGCAGTATTTT
NA	TRBV3-1	few	TRBJ1-3	CASSTAWSLGNTIYF	TGTGCCAGCAGCACGGCGTGGTCCTTGGGAAACACCATATATTTT
TRBD1	TRBV27	NA	TRBJ2-7	CASSTSTGLTYEQYF	TGTGCCAGCAGCACCTCGACAGGGTTAACTTACGAGCAGTACTTC
NA	TRBV7-2	NA	TRBJ2-4	CASSLGGQLAKNIQYF	TGTGCCAGCAGCTTAGGGGGGCAGCTAGCCAAAAACATTCAGTACTTC
NA	TRBV20-1	NA	TRBJ2-3	CSAEVRGTDTQYF	TGCAGTGCTGAGGTTCGGGGTACAGATACGCAGTATTTT
TRBD2	TRBV14	NA	TRBJ2-1	CASSQVEAGAPYNEQFF	TGTGCCAGCAGCCAAGTAGAAGCGGGGGCCCCCTACAATGAGCAGTTCTTC
TRBD1	TRBV20-1	few	TRBJ2-3	CSLNRGPDTQYF	TGCAGTTTAAACAGGGGCCCAGATACGCAGTATTTT
NA	TRBV3-1	NA	TRBJ2-5	CASGDEEETQYF	TGTGCCAGCGGGGATGAGGAAGAGACCCAGTACTTC
NA	TRBV4-1	NA	TRBJ2-1	CASSPEGGQVNEQFF	TGCGCCAGCAGCCCTGAGGGGGGGCAGGTAAATGAGCAGTTCTTC
TRBD2	TRBV20-1	NA	TRBJ2-5	CSASKTSGGLGETQYF	TGCAGTGCTAGCAAGACTAGCGGGGGTTTGGGAGAGACCCAGTACTTC
TRBD1	TRBV7-6	few	TRBJ2-1	CASSVGQGLREQFF	TGTGCCAGCAGCGTTGGACAGGGCTTGAGGGAGCAGTTCTTC
NA	TRBV10-1	NA	TRBJ2-2	CASSDRAAGELFF	TGCGCCAGCAGTGACCGGGCGGCCGGGGAGCTGTTTTTT
TRBD2	TRBV7-3	many	TRBJ2-5	CASSLGLAGRETQYF	TGTGCCAGCAGCTTAGGCCTAGCGGGACGAGAGACCCAGTACTTC
NA	TRBV6-2/TRBV6-3	NA	TRBJ1-2	CASSYSTANYGYTF	TGTGCCAGCAGTTACTCGACAGCTAACTATGGCTACACCTTC
TRBD2	TRBV13	NA	TRBJ2-3	CASSSRTSGGLDTQYF	TGTGCCAGCAGCTCCAGGACTAGCGGGGGACTAGATACGCAGTATTTT
TRBD1	TRBV5-1	NA	TRBJ2-6	CASSLGGQGWANVLTF	TGCGCCAGCAGCTTGGGGGGACAGGGCTGGGCCAACGTCCTGACTTTC
NA	TRBV12-3/TRBV12-4	NA	TRBJ2-2	CASYPREQGNTGELFF	TGTGCCAGCTATCCGCGCGAGCAGGGAAACACCGGGGAGCTGTTTTTT
NA	TRBV10-3	NA	TRBJ2-5	CAISEGGEGETQYF	TGTGCCATCAGTGAGGGGGGAGAAGGCGAGACCCAGTACTTC
NA	TRBV5-5	NA	TRBJ2-3	CASSLGTGLTTDTQYF	TGTGCCAGCAGCTTGGGAACGGGTCTTACCACAGATACGCAGTATTTT
NA	TRBV25-1	NA	TRBJ2-7	CASSRVDSSYEQYF	TGTGCCAGCAGTCGGGTGGACAGTTCCTACGAGCAGTACTTC